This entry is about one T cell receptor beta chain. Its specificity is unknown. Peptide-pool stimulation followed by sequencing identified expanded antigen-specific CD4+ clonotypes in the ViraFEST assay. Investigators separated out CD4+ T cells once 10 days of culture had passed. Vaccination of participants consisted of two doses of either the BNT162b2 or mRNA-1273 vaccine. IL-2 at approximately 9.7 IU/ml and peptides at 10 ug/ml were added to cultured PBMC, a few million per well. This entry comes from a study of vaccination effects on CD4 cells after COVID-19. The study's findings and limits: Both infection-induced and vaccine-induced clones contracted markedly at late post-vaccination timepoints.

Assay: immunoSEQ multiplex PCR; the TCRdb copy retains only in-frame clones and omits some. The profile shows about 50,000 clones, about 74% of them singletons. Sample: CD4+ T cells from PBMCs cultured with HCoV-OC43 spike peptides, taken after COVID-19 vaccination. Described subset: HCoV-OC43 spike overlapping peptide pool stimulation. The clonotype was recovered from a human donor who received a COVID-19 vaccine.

For the CDR3, the DNA is TGTGCCAGCAGACCCGACAGGCTAGCGGGGCCCACCGGGGAGCTGTTTTTT. Translating it yields CASRPDRLAGPTGELFF. The rearrangement joins TRBV4-2 to TRBJ2-2; the match to TRBD2 covers 9 bases. With V trimmed by 6 bases and J by 4 bases, 12 bases remained unmatched. The germline gives CDR1 LGHNA, CDR2 YNFKEQ. This CDR3 contains 17 residues.